These T cell receptor beta chains were read from a single sample in a study of a mutant IDH1 vaccine in newly diagnosed glioma. These receptors' targets are unknown. Here immunoSEQ multiplex PCR was the method, and the copy in TCRdb shows in-frame clones only, minus some. The table has approximately 66,000 clones, 75% to 90% seen once. The sequencing used PBMCs, collected from a glioma patient whose treatment included an IDH1 peptide vaccine. The receptors here all came from a young man with glioma. CDR3s include the opening cysteine and the closing phenylalanine or tryptophan. A D gene is named only where the DNA matches it firmly. Part of the rows lack a size; the others show once, few, many or a class for expanded clones.

d_gene,v_gene,abundance,j_gene,CDR3nt,CDR3aa
.,TRBV5-4,.,TRBJ2-1,TGTGCCAGCAGCTTGCCAGGGATGGCTGTGGATGAGCAGTTCTTC,CASSLPGMAVDEQFF
TRBD1,TRBV5-4,.,TRBJ2-4,TGTGCCAGCAGCTTGCGGACAGGCGCAGGTGCCATTCAGTACTTC,CASSLRTGAGAIQYF
TRBD2,TRBV30,once,TRBJ2-1,TGTGCCTGGAGTGGTCTAGCGGGAGGGTACAATGAGCAGTTCTTC,CAWSGLAGGYNEQFF
TRBD2,TRBV6-4,.,TRBJ2-3,TGTGCCAGCAGTGGGACTAGCGGCACAGATACGCAGTATTTT,CASSGTSGTDTQYF
.,TRBV19,.,TRBJ1-2,TGTGCCAGTAGTATTTTCGTTGGCGTTAAGGGGGGCTATGGCTACACCTTC,CASSIFVGVKGGYGYTF
.,TRBV7-9,.,TRBJ1-2,TGTGCCAGCAGCGCTCAAGGCTATGGCTACACCTTC,CASSAQGYGYTF
.,TRBV11-1,.,TRBJ2-6,TGTGCCAGCAGCTTAACTCCCGGAAGCCTCTCTGGGGCCAACGTCCTGACTTTC,CASSLTPGSLSGANVLTF
.,TRBV15,.,TRBJ2-1,TGTGCCACCAGCGGAGGGCGACTTATTTCCTACAATGAGCAGTTCTTC,CATSGGRLISYNEQFF
TRBD1,TRBV14,.,TRBJ1-4,TGTGCCAGCAGCTACCAACAGGGGGTTAATGAAAAACTGTTTTTT,CASSYQQGVNEKLFF
.,TRBV5-6,.,TRBJ1-4,TGTGCCAGCAGCCCGGGACCAAATGAAAAACTGTTTTTT,CASSPGPNEKLFF
TRBD2,TRBV12-5,once,TRBJ2-7,TGTGCTAGTGGGAAGAACGGGGGGATCTACGAGCAGTACTTC,CASGKNGGIYEQYF
.,TRBV10-3,.,TRBJ1-4,TGTGCCATCAGTGAGTCGTCTGAGGTAACGGAGGAAAAACTGTTTTTT,CAISESSEVTEEKLFF
TRBD2,TRBV2,.,TRBJ2-3,TGTGCCAGTATAGCGGGAGTCCCTAGCACAGATACGCAGTATTTT,CASIAGVPSTDTQYF
TRBD2,TRBV11-2,.,TRBJ2-7,TGTGCCAGCAGCTTAGAACTAGCGGGATCCGGCGAGCAGTACTTC,CASSLELAGSGEQYF
.,TRBV18,.,TRBJ1-1,TGTGCCAGCTCACCACAGGGACAACCCTCTGAAGCTTTCTTT,CASSPQGQPSEAFF
.,TRBV5-1,.,TRBJ1-3,TGCGCCAGCACCAGAGACTTTAGCAGCTCTGGAAACACCATATATTTT,CASTRDFSSSGNTIYF
.,TRBV27,once,TRBJ2-3,TGTGCCAGCAGGGGGCGGGGTGGAGTGAATACGCAGTATTTT,CASRGRGGVNTQYF
TRBD2,TRBV4-1,.,TRBJ2-4,TGCGCCAGCAGCCAAGATAGTGGGACTAGCGGTTACATTCAGTACTTC,CASSQDSGTSGYIQYF
.,TRBV19,.,TRBJ1-1,TGTGCCAGTAGACCCCTAGGGCAGAACACTGAAGCTTTCTTT,CASRPLGQNTEAFF
.,TRBV4-1,.,TRBJ1-2,TGCGCCAGCAGCCTCGTGGCCCCTACCCTCCTAGGCTACACCTTC,CASSLVAPTLLGYTF
TRBD1,TRBV15,.,TRBJ1-2,TGTGCCACCAGCAGAAGGGACAGGGGCTATGGCTACACCTTC,CATSRRDRGYGYTF
.,TRBV2,.,TRBJ1-5,TGTGCCAGCAGTGAACAGTTGTCGGTTGATCAGCCCCAGCATTTT,CASSEQLSVDQPQHF